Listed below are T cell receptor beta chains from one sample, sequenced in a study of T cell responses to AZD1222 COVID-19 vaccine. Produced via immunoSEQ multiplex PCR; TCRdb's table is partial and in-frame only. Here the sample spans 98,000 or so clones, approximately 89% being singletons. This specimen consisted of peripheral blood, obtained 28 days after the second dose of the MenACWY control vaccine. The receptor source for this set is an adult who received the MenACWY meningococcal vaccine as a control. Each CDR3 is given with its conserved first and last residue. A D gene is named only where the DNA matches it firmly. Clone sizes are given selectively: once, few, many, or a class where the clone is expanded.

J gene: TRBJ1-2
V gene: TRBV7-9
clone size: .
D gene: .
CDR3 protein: CASTQSSGYNYGYTF
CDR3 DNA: TGTGCCAGCACCCAATCCTCCGGCTATAACTATGGCTACACCTTC

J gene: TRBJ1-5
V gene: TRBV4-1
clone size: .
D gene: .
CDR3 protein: CASSQGARQPQHF
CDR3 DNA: TGCGCCAGCAGCCAAGGTGCTCGCCAGCCCCAGCATTTT

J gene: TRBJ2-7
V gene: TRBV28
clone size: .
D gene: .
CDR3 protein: CASSSTSGTPPEQYF
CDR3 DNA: TGTGCCAGCAGTTCCACCTCCGGGACTCCTCCCGAGCAGTACTTC

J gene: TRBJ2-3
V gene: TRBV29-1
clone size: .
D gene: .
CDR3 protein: CSGGVGTDTQYF
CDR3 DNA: TGCAGCGGAGGGGTGGGCACAGATACGCAGTATTTT

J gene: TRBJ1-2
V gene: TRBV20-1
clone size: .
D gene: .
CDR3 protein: CSVGLNYGYTF
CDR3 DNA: TGCAGTGTGGGGCTGAACTATGGCTACACCTTC

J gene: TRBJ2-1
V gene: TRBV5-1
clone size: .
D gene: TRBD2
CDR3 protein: CASSWGLANNEQFF
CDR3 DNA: TGCGCCAGCAGCTGGGGACTAGCAAACAATGAGCAGTTCTTC

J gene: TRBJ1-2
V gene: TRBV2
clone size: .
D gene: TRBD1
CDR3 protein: CASRSLEGAYGYTF
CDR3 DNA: TGTGCCAGCAGGTCTCTGGAGGGGGCTTATGGCTACACCTTC

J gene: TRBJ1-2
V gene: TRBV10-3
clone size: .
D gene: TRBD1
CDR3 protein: CAISVSQGARDGYTF
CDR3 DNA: TGTGCCATCAGTGTAAGCCAGGGGGCTAGGGATGGCTACACCTTC

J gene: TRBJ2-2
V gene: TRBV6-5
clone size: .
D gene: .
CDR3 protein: CASSYYRVGAGELFF
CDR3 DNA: TGTGCCAGCTCGTACTACAGGGTAGGGGCCGGGGAGCTGTTTTTT

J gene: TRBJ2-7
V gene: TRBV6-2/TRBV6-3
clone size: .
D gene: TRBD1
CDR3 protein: CASSYSGTGGHEQYF
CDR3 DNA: TGTGCCAGCAGTTACTCGGGGACAGGGGGGCACGAGCAGTACTTC

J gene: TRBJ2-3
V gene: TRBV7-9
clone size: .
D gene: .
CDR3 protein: CASSFGGPTDTQYF
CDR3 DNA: TGTGCCAGCAGCTTTGGGGGGCCCACAGATACGCAGTATTTT

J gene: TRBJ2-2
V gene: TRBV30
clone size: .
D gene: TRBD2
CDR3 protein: CAWSVGWPSGGTNTGELFF
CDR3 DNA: TGTGCCTGGAGTGTAGGTTGGCCTAGCGGGGGGACGAACACCGGGGAGCTGTTTTTT

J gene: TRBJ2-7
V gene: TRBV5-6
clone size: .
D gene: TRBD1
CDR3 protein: CASSLASTGGAGEQYF
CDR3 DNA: TGTGCCAGCAGCTTGGCGTCTACAGGGGGCGCGGGGGAGCAGTACTTC

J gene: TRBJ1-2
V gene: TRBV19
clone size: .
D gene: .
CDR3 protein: CASSVTANYGYTF
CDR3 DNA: TGTGCCAGTAGTGTAACCGCTAACTATGGCTACACCTTC

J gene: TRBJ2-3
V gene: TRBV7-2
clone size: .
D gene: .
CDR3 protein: CASSLGGVNTQYF
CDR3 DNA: TGTGCCAGCAGCTTAGGGGGTGTGAATACGCAGTATTTT

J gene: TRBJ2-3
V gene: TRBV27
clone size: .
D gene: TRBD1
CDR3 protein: CASSATGMSTDTQYF
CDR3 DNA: TGTGCCAGCAGTGCGACAGGGATGAGCACAGATACGCAGTATTTT

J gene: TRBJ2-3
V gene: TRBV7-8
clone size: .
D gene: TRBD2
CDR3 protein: CASSSGLAASTDTQYF
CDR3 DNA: TGTGCCAGCAGCTCGGGACTAGCGGCTAGCACAGATACGCAGTATTTT

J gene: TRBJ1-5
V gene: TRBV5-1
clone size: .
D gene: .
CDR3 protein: CASSLLGYSNQPQHF
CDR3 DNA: TGCGCCAGCAGCTTGCTAGGGTATAGCAATCAGCCCCAGCATTTT

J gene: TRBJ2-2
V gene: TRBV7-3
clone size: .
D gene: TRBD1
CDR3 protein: CASSRQGDTGELFF
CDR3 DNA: TGTGCCAGCAGTCGACAGGGTGACACCGGGGAGCTGTTTTTT

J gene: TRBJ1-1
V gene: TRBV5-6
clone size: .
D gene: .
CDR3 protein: CASSLEGMNTEAFF
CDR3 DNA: TGTGCCAGCAGCTTGGAAGGGATGAACACTGAAGCTTTCTTT

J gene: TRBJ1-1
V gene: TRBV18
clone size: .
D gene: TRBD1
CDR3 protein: CASSPLTGTVNTEAFF
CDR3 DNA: TGTGCCAGCTCACCGCTAACCGGGACAGTTAACACTGAAGCTTTCTTT

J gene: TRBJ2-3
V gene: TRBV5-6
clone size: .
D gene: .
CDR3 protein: CASSLDLYWGPTDTQYF
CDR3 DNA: TGTGCCAGCAGCTTGGACTTATACTGGGGTCCCACAGATACGCAGTATTTT

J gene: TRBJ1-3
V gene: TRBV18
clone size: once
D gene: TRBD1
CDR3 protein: CASSTTGLSGNTIYF
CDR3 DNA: TGTGCCAGCTCAACGACAGGGTTGTCGGGAAACACCATATATTTT